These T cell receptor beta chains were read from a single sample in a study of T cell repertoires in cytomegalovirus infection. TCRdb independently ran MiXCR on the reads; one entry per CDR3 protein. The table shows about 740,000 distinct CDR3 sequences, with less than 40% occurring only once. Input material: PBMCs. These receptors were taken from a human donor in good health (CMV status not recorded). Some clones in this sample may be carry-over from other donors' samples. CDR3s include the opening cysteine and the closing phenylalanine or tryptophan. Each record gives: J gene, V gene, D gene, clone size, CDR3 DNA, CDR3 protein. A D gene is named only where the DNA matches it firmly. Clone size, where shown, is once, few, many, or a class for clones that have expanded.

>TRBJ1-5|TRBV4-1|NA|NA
TGTGCCAGCAGCCAAAGGGACAGCAATCAGCCCCAGCATTTT
CASSQRDSNQPQHF
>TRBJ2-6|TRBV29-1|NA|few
TGCAGCGTTGGGAACCACTCTGGGGCCAACGTCCTGACTTTC
CSVGNHSGANVLTF
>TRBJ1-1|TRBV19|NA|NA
TGTGCCAGTAGTATTAAGCCCACTCCGTTAGGCGGGACTGGGAACACTGAAGCTTTCTTT
CASSIKPTPLGGTGNTEAFF
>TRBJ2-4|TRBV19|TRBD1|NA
TGTGCCAGTAGTATAAAGTTGAGTGGAGGACAGGCCCATCGTAAGGTCCTAGCCAAAAACATTCAGTACTTC
CASSIKLSGGQAHRKVLAKNIQYF
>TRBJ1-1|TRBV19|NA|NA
TGTGCCAGTAGTAAGCCCCGACAGGAAAAGAACACTGAAGCTTTCTTT
CASSKPRQEKNTEAFF
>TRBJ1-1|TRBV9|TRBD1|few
TGTGCCAGCAGCGTAGGATCAGGGGACAGGGGAGCTTTCTTT
CASSVGSGDRGAFF
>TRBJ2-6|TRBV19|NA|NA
TGTGCCAGTAGTGGTGAAAGGACTTCCCTCTCTGGGGCCAACGTCCTGACTTTC
CASSGERTSLSGANVLTF
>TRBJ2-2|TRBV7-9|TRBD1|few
TGTGCCAGCAGCGTCCGGGACAGGGGGACCCCGAACACCGGGGAGCTGTTTTTT
CASSVRDRGTPNTGELFF
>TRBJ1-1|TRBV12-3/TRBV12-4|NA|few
TGTGCCAGCAGTCACGGGAAGGGAAACACTGAAGCTTTCTTT
CASSHGKGNTEAFF
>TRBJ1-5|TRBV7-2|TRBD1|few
TGTGCCAGCAGCCGTTACGGACAGGTCCTCAATCAGCCCCAGCATTTT
CASSRYGQVLNQPQHF
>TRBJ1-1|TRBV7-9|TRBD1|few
TGTGCCAGCGGAAGACAGGGGAGCCTAAACACTGAAGCTTTCTTT
CASGRQGSLNTEAFF
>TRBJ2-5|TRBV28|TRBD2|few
TGTGCCAGTCGCCGCGCGGGAGGCGAGACCCAGTACTTC
CASRRAGGETQYF
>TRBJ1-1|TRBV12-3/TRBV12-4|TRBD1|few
TGTGCCAGCAGGGGGGGACAGGGGATGACTGAAGCTTTCTTT
CASRGGQGMTEAFF
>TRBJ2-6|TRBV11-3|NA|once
TGTGCCAGCAGCTTAGATCACCAGGGCGGGGTGTCTGGGGCCAACGTCCTGACTTTC
CASSLDHQGGVSGANVLTF
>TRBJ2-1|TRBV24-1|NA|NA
TGTGCCACCAGTTCGGTGAGCTCCTACAATGAGCAGTTCTTC
CATSSVSSYNEQFF
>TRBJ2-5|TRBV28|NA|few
TGTGCCAGCAGCACATCACCGGACCCCCGCCAAGAGACCCAGTACTTC
CASSTSPDPRQETQYF
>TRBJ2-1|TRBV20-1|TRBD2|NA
TGCAGTGCAAGGTTTACTAGCGGGAGGGATGAGCAGTTCTTC
CSARFTSGRDEQFF
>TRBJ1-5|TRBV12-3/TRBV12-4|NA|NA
TGTGCCAGCAGCTTAAACAGGGGCAATCAGCCCCAGCATTTT
CASSLNRGNQPQHF
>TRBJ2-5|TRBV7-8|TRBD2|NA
TGTGCCAGCAGCTTACGAACTAGCGGGAGTGGGCAGGGGACCCAGTACTTC
CASSLRTSGSGQGTQYF
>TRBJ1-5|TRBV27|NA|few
TGTGCCAGCAGTACGAACAGGGTCGATCAGCCCCAGCATTTT
CASSTNRVDQPQHF
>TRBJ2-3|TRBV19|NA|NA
TGTGCCAGTAGTATTTTGGGGGGGCAGTCGGATACGCAGTATTTT
CASSILGGQSDTQYF
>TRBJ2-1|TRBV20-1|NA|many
TGCAGTGCTCCCTTTTCGCAAGGGAGTTTCAGCTCCTACAATGAGCAGTTCTTC
CSAPFSQGSFSSYNEQFF
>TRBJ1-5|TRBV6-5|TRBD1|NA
TGTGCCAGCAGTTACTCGCAGGGGGGCCAGCCCCAGCATTTT
CASSYSQGGQPQHF
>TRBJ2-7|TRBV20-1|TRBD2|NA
TGCAGTCAGAAAAGATTGAGAACGGGACTAGGAAGCTACGAGCAGTACTTC
CSQKRLRTGLGSYEQYF
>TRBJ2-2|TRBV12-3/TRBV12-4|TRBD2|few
TGTGCCAGCAGTCCCCCGATCGGGGGGATCACCGGGGAGCTGTTTTTT
CASSPPIGGITGELFF
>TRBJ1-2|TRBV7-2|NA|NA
TGTGCCAGCAGCACCCGGGGGGTGCAGGGCTACACCTTC
CASSTRGVQGYTF
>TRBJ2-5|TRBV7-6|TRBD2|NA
TGTGCCAGCAGTCACGGACTAGCGGGGGGGCAAGAGACCCAGTACTTC
CASSHGLAGGQETQYF
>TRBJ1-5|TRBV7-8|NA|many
TGTGCCAGCAGCTCAAGGAGAATCTTGGATCAGCCCCAGCATTTT
CASSSRRILDQPQHF
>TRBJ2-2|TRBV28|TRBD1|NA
TGTGCCAGCAGTGCCCTCGGACAGGGAACGGACGGGGAGCTGTTTTTT
CASSALGQGTDGELFF
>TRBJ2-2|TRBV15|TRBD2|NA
TGTGCCACTGCACCGACCGGGACTACACCCGGGGAGCTGTTTTTT
CATAPTGTTPGELFF
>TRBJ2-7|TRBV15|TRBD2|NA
TGTGCCACCAGCAGAGGGCAGGGACTAGGCCCCGGGGAGCAGTACTTC
CATSRGQGLGPGEQYF
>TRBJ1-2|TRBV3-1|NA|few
TGTGCCAGCAGCCAAGATGTTGTCGGGGGATTCTCCTTC
CASSQDVVGGFSF
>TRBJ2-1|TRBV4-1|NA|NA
TGCGCCAGCAGCCAAGATGAGGGGGGAGGGCCCCCTGGTAATGAGCAGTTCTTC
CASSQDEGGGPPGNEQFF
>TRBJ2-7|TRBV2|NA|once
TGTGCCAGCGGGCGGGACACAGGCTACGAGCAGTACTTC
CASGRDTGYEQYF
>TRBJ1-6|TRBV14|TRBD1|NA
TGTGCCAGCAGCGTAGGGGCCGGGACAGTTTACTCACCCCTCCACTTT
CASSVGAGTVYSPLHF
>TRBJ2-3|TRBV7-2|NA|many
TGTGCCAGCAGCACGGCGGCGAGTAGCACAGATACGCAGTATTTT
CASSTAASSTDTQYF
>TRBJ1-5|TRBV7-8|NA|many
TGTGCCAGCAGCCCACAGAGCGGGGGCACTTGGGATAGCAATCAGCCCCAGCATTTT
CASSPQSGGTWDSNQPQHF